The 23 T cell receptor beta chains listed next were all sequenced from one sample in a study of T cells after yellow fever vaccination (dated by TCRdb to the late 2010s). Reading the label with the study, this specimen's treatment or condition is: live attenuated yellow fever vaccine strain. Libraries were built with 5' RACE. TCRdb lists the instrument as Illumina NovaSeq 6000. The public reads were reprocessed in TCRdb via fastp at Q25 and MiXCR, keeping in-frame beta chains. Records with the same CDR3 protein are collapsed into one entry carrying the most frequent genes and DNA. For this sample the table gives about 430,000 distinct CDR3 sequences, of which around 20% were detected only once. The top ten clones comprise 15% to 20% of the sample. The starting material was PBMCs, obtained before the yellow fever booster vaccination. Receptors were obtained from a man younger than 30 who received the YFV17D yellow fever vaccine.

This chain joins TRBV30 and TRBJ2-7; D gene ambiguous. V gave up 3 bases and J gave up 2 bases, with 5 bases separating them. This CDR3 has 11 residues. The germline V gene encodes CDR1 GTSNPN and CDR2 SVGIG (reference sequence). The CDR3 DNA sequence: TGTGCCTGGAGCCGAACCTACGAGCAGTACTTC. Its translation is CAWSRTYEQYF.

This clonotype has ten or more counts. The chain links TRBV10-3 to TRBJ1-6; D perhaps matches TRBD1 (5 bases). Germline values: CDR1 ENHRY, CDR2 SYGVKD. V lost 6 bases, J lost 7 bases, and 13 bases lay in between. The length of the CDR3 is 14 residues. The CDR3 is CAISQGNYNSPLHF. The CDR3 DNA reads TGTGCCATCAGCCAGGGTAACTACAATTCACCCCTCCACTTT.

The sample holds a few counts of this clonotype. The chain has TRBV29-1 and TRBJ2-7; 7 nucleotides align to TRBD1. CDR3 size: 12 residues. Germline trimming cut 6 bases from V and 1 base from J; bases unmatched to any gene: 3. Germline V gene data show CDR1 as SQVTM and CDR2 as ANQGSEA. This chain's CDR3 is CSVGTESYEQYF. The CDR3 coding sequence is TGCAGCGTGGGGACAGAGTCCTACGAGCAGTACTTC.

The chain carries TRBV29-1 and TRBJ1-4; unclear D gene. This CDR3 contains 12 residues. In germline, CDR1 is SQVTM, CDR2 ANQGSEA. Between the trimmed V and J ends, which lost 5 bases and 5 bases, there was a span of 9 bases. CDR3 bases: TGCAGCGTTTATGATGGAAATGAAAAACTGTTTTTT. It codes for CSVYDGNEKLFF.

The chain carries TRBV6-2 or TRBV6-3 and TRBJ2-2; 9 bases line up with TRBD1. This CDR3 is built from 15 residues. Germline V CDR1 and CDR2: MNHEY, SVGEGT. V trimming: 6 bases; J trimming: 2 bases; junction bases outside the gene matches: 4. The CDR3 DNA reads as TGTGCCAGCAGCCTGACAGGGGGAAACACCGGGGAGCTGTTTTTT. Its translation is CASSLTGGNTGELFF.

This clonotype was detected ten times or more. V is TRBV29-1 and J is TRBJ1-1, with a possible D match to TRBD1 (5 bases). V was cut by 7 bases and J by 6 bases, with 15 bases left in between. Germline CDR1 SQVTM, CDR2 ANQGSEA. The CDR3 sequence is 12 residues long. This CDR3 reads CSGILAGSEAFF. CDR3 in DNA: TGCAGCGGAATACTGGCAGGGTCTGAAGCTTTCTTT. The entire variable domain, with the rest obtained from reference TRBV29-1 and TRBJ1-1, is as follows: SAVISQKPSRDICQRGTSLTIQCQVDSQVTMMFWYRQQPGQSLTLIATANQGSEATYESGFVIDKFPISRPNLTFSTLTVSNMSPEDSSIYLCSGILAGSEAFFGQGTRLTVV.

J is TRBJ2-1 and V is TRBV12-3 or TRBV12-4, with 8 bases that match TRBD1. This CDR3 has 12 amino acids. Losses at the gene ends were 6 bases for V and 9 bases for J; bases not matched to a gene: 4. CDR3 nucleotides: TGTGCCAGCAGGGCGGACAGGGTTGAGCAGTTCTTC. The encoded protein is CASRADRVEQFF.

The chain employs TRBV9 and TRBJ1-6; D perhaps matches TRBD1 (5 bases). Trimming removed 5 bases from V and 6 bases from J, with 15 bases in between. The CDR3 contains 15 residues. CDR1 SGDLS and CDR2 YYNGEE come from the germline V gene. For the CDR3, the DNA is TGTGCCAGCAGAGAGGGACGGACCCCTAATTCACCCCTCCACTTT. This gives the protein CASREGRTPNSPLHF.

This chain uses TRBV5-6 with TRBJ1-2, with D uncertain. CDR3 length: 16 residues. Per the germline V gene, CDR1 is SGHDT and CDR2 is YYEEEE. V shed 3 bases and J shed 4 bases, with 19 bases lying between them. The CDR3 loop reads CASSSVVSRVGYGYTF. The CDR3 coding sequence is TGTGCCAGCAGCTCGGTAGTCTCAAGGGTTGGCTATGGCTACACCTTC.

This clonotype was found a few times. The chain combines TRBV12-5 with TRBJ2-3; 10 bases align to TRBD2. This CDR3 has 13 amino acids. Germline CDR1 is LGHNT and CDR2 is FRNRAP. V gave up 0 bases and J gave up 12 bases; unmatched junction bases: 3. The CDR3 DNA follows: TGTGCTAGTGGTTTGGTAAGCGGGGGGGCCCAGTATTTT. Protein sequence: CASGLVSGGAQYF. The full variable domain, in which reference TRBV12-5 and TRBJ2-3 provide the parts outside the CDR3, is DARVTQTPRHKVTEMGQEVTMRCQPILGHNTVFWYRQTMMQGLELLAYFRNRAPLDDSGMPKDRFSAEMPDATLATLKIQPSEPRDSAVYFCASGLVSGGAQYFGPGTRLTVL.

The CDR3, as DNA: TGTGCCAGCAGCGTTAGGACTAGCGGGGATCAAGAGACCCAGTACTTC. Encoded protein: CASSVRTSGDQETQYF. The V and J genes are TRBV9 and TRBJ2-5; 12 positions match TRBD2. CDR1 SGDLS and CDR2 YYNGEE come from the germline V gene. V was clipped by 2 bases and J by 2 bases; unmatched bases: 4. The CDR3 is made up of 16 amino acids.

This clonotype was seen more than once but under ten times. The genes are TRBV4-1 and TRBJ1-5; the D gene is possibly TRBD1 (5 bases). V was shortened by 2 bases and J by 3 bases, with 11 bases between the two germline ends. Germline CDR1 is MGHRA and CDR2 is YSYEKL. The CDR3 runs to 15 residues. The CDR3 nucleotides are TGCGCCAGCAGCCAAAGCAGGGAGAACAATCAGCCCCAGCATTTT. It specifies CASSQSRENNQPQHF.

This clonotype was seen a few times. The chain couples TRBV20-1 to TRBJ1-5; no reliable D call. The V gene lost 5 bases and the J gene lost 0 bases, with 11 bases spanning the gap. Germline lookup yields CDR1 DFQATT and CDR2 SNEGSKA (reference sequence). The CDR3 has 14 residues. The CDR3 sequence: CSAGGGYSNQPQHF. CDR3 nucleotide sequence: TGCAGTGCTGGAGGTGGTTATAGCAATCAGCCCCAGCATTTT.

This chain connects TRBV24-1 to TRBJ2-6; a weak D match, TRBD2 (5 bases). Germline-derived CDR1 and CDR2 are KGHDR and SFDVKD. The CDR3 totals 15 residues. V lost 9 bases and J lost 0, with 11 bases in between. The CDR3 sequence is CATGGRSSGANVLTF. The CDR3 coding sequence is TGTGCCACCGGCGGGCGTAGCTCTGGGGCCAACGTCCTGACTTTC.

The genes are TRBV28 and TRBJ2-3; D is uncertain. This CDR3 contains 13 residues. V was shortened by 3 bases and J by 7 bases, with 11 bases between the two germline ends. The germline V gene encodes CDR1 MDHEN and CDR2 SYDVKM. CDR3 coding DNA: TGTGCCAGCAGTTTCCCGGGCTCAAATACGCAGTATTTT. This translates into CASSFPGSNTQYF.

The rearrangement joins TRBV3-1 to TRBJ2-7; D is undetermined. With 1 base removed from V and 7 bases from J, the gap between germline ends came to 5 bases. CDR3 length: 11 amino acids. Germline CDR1 is LGHDT and CDR2 is YNNKEL (reference sequence). In DNA form, the CDR3 reads TGTGCCAGCAGCCAAGGGTTGGAGCAGTACGTC. Encoded protein: CASSQGLEQYV.

This clonotype was recorded many times. This chain uses TRBV7-6 with TRBJ2-5; D might be TRBD2 (6 bases). There are 15 residues in the CDR3. Germline V gene data show CDR1 as SGHVS and CDR2 as FNYEAQ. Trimming cost V 5 bases and J 5 bases, with 18 bases left between them. CDR3 sequence (DNA): TGTGCCAGCAGCCCAAGGTCGGGGGTACGGGAGACCCAGTACTTC. This gives the protein CASSPRSGVRETQYF.

Details on this clonotype: One end of the junction does not line up with germline, which may come from a read error. The J gene is TRBJ2-5, the V gene TRBV7-2; D possibly matches TRBD1 or TRBD2 (5 bases each). The V gene's germline CDR1 is SGHTA and CDR2 FQGNSA. The CDR3 length is 11 residues. In DNA form, the CDR3 reads TGTGCCAGCAGCTTAGGCCCGGGGCAGGACTTC. Amino acids: CASSLGPGQDF.

This clonotype has just a few counts. The chain links TRBV28 to TRBJ1-5; no clear D. CDR3 size: 13 residues. Germline V lookup: CDR1 MDHEN, CDR2 SYDVKM. V lost 10 bases and J lost 0, with 10 bases in between. The CDR3 sequence: CATGRDSNQPQHF. The CDR3 DNA is TGTGCCACGGGTCGGGATAGCAATCAGCCCCAGCATTTT. Using reference TRBV28 and TRBJ1-5 for the parts outside the CDR3, the full variable domain is DVKVTQSSRYLVKRTGEKVFLECVQDMDHENMFWYRQDPGLGLRLIYFSYDVKMKEKGDIPEGYSVSREKKERFSLILESASTNQTSMYLCATGRDSNQPQHFGDGTRLSIL.

This clonotype was detected only a few times. This chain joins TRBV5-1 and TRBJ2-2; TRBD1 matches 8 bases. This CDR3 has 16 residues. Germline V gives CDR1 SGHRS, CDR2 YFSETQ. The V gene end was trimmed by 0 bases and the J gene end by 4 bases; junction bases not matched to a gene: 5. The CDR3 DNA follows: TGCGCCAGCAGCTTGGGTAGACAGGGGAGCACCGGGGAGCTGTTTTTT. Encoded protein: CASSLGRQGSTGELFF.

The chain employs TRBV7-8 and TRBJ2-5; no definite D call. The germline V and J ends were trimmed by 8 bases and 5 bases, with 15 bases remaining between them. Germline V gene lookup returns CDR1 SGHVS and CDR2 FQNEAQ. This CDR3 comprises 13 residues. The CDR3: CASGKLEVETQYF. The CDR3 DNA sequence: TGTGCCAGCGGCAAGCTAGAGGTGGAGACCCAGTACTTC.

This clonotype appeared a few times. The gene calls are TRBV4-2 and TRBJ2-5, with 11 bases identical to TRBD2. J gave up 9 bases and V 4 bases, and 10 bases lay outside the gene matches. This CDR3 is built from 15 residues. Germline V CDR1 and CDR2: LGHNA, YNFKEQ. The CDR3 sequence: CASSPSGGTPGPQYF. The CDR3 DNA follows: TGTGCCAGCAGCCCTAGCGGGGGGACACCGGGGCCCCAGTACTTC.

The chain is built from TRBV4-1 and TRBJ2-3; D may match TRBD1 or TRBD2 (5 bases each). The V gene's germline CDR1 is MGHRA and CDR2 YSYEKL. The CDR3 is 16 residues long. The V and J ends lost 0 bases and 4 bases respectively, with 14 bases between them. CDR3 nucleotide sequence: TGCGCCAGCAGCCAAGATACGGGGCGTCGGGCAGATACGCAGTATTTT. Translation gives CASSQDTGRRADTQYF.